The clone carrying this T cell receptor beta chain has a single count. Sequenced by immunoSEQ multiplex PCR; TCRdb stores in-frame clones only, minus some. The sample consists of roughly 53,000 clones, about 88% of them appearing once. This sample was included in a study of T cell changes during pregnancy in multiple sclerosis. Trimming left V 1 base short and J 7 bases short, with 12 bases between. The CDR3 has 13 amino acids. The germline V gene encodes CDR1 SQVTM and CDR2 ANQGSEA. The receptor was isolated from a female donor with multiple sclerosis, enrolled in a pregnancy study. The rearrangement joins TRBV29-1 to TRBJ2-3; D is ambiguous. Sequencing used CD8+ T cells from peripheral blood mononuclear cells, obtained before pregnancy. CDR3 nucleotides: TGCAGCGTTGAAGGAGAAAGTAGCCATACGCAGTATTTT. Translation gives CSVEGESSHTQYF.